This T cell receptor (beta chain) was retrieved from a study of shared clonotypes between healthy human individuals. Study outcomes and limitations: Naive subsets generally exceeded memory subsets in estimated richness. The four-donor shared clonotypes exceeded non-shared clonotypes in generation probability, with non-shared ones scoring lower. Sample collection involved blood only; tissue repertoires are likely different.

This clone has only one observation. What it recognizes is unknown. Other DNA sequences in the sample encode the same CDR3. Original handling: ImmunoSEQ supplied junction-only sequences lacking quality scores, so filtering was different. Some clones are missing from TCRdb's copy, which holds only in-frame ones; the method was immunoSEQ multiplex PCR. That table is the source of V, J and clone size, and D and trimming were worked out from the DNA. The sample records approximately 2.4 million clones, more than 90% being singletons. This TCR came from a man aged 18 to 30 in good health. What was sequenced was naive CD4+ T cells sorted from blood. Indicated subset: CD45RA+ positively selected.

The CDR3: CAWSVSANTEAFF. The CDR3 DNA reads TGTGCCTGGAGTGTATCAGCGAACACTGAAGCTTTCTTT. The rearrangement links TRBV30 to TRBJ1-1; D not certain. Trimming took 0 bases from V and 1 from J, leaving 6 bases between them. Germline V gene lookup returns CDR1 GTSNPN and CDR2 SVGIG (reference sequence). The CDR3 has 13 residues.